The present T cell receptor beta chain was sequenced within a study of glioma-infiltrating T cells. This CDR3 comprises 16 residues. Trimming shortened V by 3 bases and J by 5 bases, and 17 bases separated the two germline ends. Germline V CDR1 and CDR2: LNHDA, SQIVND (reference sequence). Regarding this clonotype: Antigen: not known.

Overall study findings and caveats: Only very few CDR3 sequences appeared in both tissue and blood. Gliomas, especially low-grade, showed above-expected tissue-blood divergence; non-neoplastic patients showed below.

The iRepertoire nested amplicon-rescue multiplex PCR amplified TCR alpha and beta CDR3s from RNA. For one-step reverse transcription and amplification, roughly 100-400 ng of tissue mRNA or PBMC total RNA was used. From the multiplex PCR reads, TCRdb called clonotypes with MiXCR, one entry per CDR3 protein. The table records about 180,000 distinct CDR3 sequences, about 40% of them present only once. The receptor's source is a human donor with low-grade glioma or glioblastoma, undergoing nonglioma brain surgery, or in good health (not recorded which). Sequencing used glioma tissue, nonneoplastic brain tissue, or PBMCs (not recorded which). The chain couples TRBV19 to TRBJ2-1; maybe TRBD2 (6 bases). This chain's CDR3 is CASSIFLREVDNEQFF. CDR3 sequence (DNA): TGTGCCAGTAGTATTTTTTTGAGGGAGGTCGACAATGAGCAGTTCTTC. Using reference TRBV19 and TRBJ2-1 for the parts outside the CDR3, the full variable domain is DGGITQSPKYLFRKEGQNVTLSCEQNLNHDAMYWYRQDPGQGLRLIYYSQIVNDFQKGDIAEGYSVSREKKESFPLTVTSAQKNPTAFYLCASSIFLREVDNEQFFGPGTRLTVL.